Listed here are 13 T cell receptor beta chains from one sample, sequenced in a study of shared clonotypes between healthy human individuals. Libraries were prepared by immunoSEQ multiplex PCR; TCRdb keeps only in-frame clonotypes and omits some of them. The table has about 1.5 million clones, approximately 98% seen once. The sample consisted of naive CD4+ T cells sorted from blood. Sample subset: CD45RA+ positively selected. The receptor source for this set is a man between 25 and 39 years old in good health.

In this sample, this clone turned up once. The chain is built from TRBV10-2 and TRBJ2-5; D not certain. Germline-derived CDR1 and CDR2 are WSHSY and SAAADI. Trimming removed 6 bases at V and 1 base at J, with 12 bases between. The CDR3 has 14 amino acids. The CDR3 DNA is TGCGCCAGCAGCCCTAATGGGCCCCAAGAGACCCAGTACTTC. Translating it yields CASSPNGPQETQYF.

DNA of the CDR3: TGTGCCAGCAGCTACTTCGCACTCCTCTACGAGCAGTACTTC. It specifies CASSYFALLYEQYF. The rearrangement joins TRBV5-4 to TRBJ2-7; D not resolved. The germline V gene encodes CDR1 SGHNT and CDR2 YYREEE (reference sequence). The CDR3 consists of 14 residues. Trimming shortened V by 3 bases and J by 3 bases, and 13 bases separated the two germline ends.

This clone was detected only once. The chain is built from TRBV27 and TRBJ2-7; 8 bases agree with TRBD2. CDR1 is MNHEY and CDR2 is SMNVEV in the germline V gene (reference sequence). The CDR3 is 15 residues long. CDR3 protein: CVLPHYGTSSYEQYF. CDR3 DNA sequence: TGTGTCCTACCCCATTACGGGACTAGCTCCTACGAGCAGTACTTC.

The chain recombines TRBV29-1 with TRBJ2-3; D may be TRBD2 (6 bases). The CDR3 spans 14 residues. Trimming left V 6 bases short and J 0 bases short, with 13 bases between. Germline V CDR1 and CDR2: SQVTM, ANQGSEA. The CDR3 region is CSVPGLFSTDTQYF. The CDR3 nucleotides are TGCAGCGTCCCGGGACTTTTTAGCACAGATACGCAGTATTTT.

The chain is built from TRBV28 and TRBJ2-3; 11 positions agree with TRBD1. Germline CDR1 reads MDHEN; CDR2 reads SYDVKM. The CDR3 spans 18 residues. Trimming cost V 2 bases and J 1 base; bases outside gene matches: 8. The CDR3 bases are TGTGCCAGCAGTTTAATGGGACAGGGGGAGCGGGGCACAGATACGCAGTATTTT. Translating it yields CASSLMGQGERGTDTQYF. The full variable domain, with the rest looked up from reference TRBV28 and TRBJ2-3, is DVKVTQSSRYLVKRTGEKVFLECVQDMDHENMFWYRQDPGLGLRLIYFSYDVKMKEKGDIPEGYSVSREKKERFSLILESASTNQTSMYLCASSLMGQGERGTDTQYFGPGTRLTVL.

The chain recombines TRBV7-8 with TRBJ1-2; 10 positions agree with TRBD1. CDR1 and CDR2 (germline): SGHVS, FQNEAQ. Germline trimming cut 4 bases from V and 2 bases from J; bases unmatched to any gene: 13. This CDR3 region has 18 residues. CDR3 sequence reads: CASSSGTGDPDSNYGYTF. CDR3 coding DNA: TGTGCCAGCAGCTCAGGGACAGGGGACCCCGACAGCAACTATGGCTACACCTTC.

The V gene is TRBV7-2, the J gene TRBJ2-1, with D hard to call. Germline V lookup: CDR1 SGHTA, CDR2 FQGNSA. The CDR3 loop spans 17 amino acids. V lost 4 bases and J lost 7, with 23 bases in between. CDR3: CASSSTDHGPLGNEQFF. The CDR3 region has the DNA TGTGCCAGCAGCTCAACGGACCACGGCCCTCTAGGGAATGAGCAGTTCTTC.

The chain is built from TRBV30 and TRBJ1-5; unclear D gene. Looked up from germline, CDR1 is GTSNPN and CDR2 is SVGIG (reference sequence). V shed 7 bases and J shed 2 bases, with 18 bases lying between them. The CDR3 runs to 15 residues. This CDR3 is CAFQRESGGNQPQHF. DNA of the CDR3: TGTGCCTTTCAACGGGAGTCCGGGGGCAATCAGCCCCAGCATTTT.

The rearrangement uses TRBV7-9 and TRBJ2-7; 7 bases match TRBD1. Germline trimming cut 7 bases from V and 5 bases from J; bases unmatched to any gene: 11. CDR1 is SEHNR, CDR2 FQNEAQ, per germline (reference sequence). This CDR3 has 14 amino acids. The CDR3: CASIPQGYSNEQYF. The CDR3 coding sequence is TGTGCCAGCATCCCACAGGGGTACAGCAACGAGCAGTACTTC.

Written as DNA, the CDR3 is TGTGCCAGCAGCTTGGTCGCGGGAGGGGCCGGCTACGAGCAGTACTTC. Its translation is CASSLVAGGAGYEQYF. The chain is built from TRBV5-5 and TRBJ2-7; 9 bases agree with TRBD2. The CDR3 length is 16 residues. Per the germline V gene, CDR1 is SGHKS and CDR2 is YYEKEE (reference sequence). V shed 0 bases, J shed 3 bases, and the junction held 7 bases outside the gene matches.

This rearrangement joins TRBV19 to TRBJ2-5; maybe TRBD2 (6 bases). The germline V gene has CDR1 LNHDA and CDR2 SQIVND (reference sequence). The V and J ends lost 3 bases and 5 bases respectively, with 13 bases between them. The CDR3 has 14 residues. CDR3 amino acids: CASSMKGTWETQYF. The CDR3 DNA follows: TGTGCCAGTAGTATGAAAGGGACTTGGGAGACCCAGTACTTC. Variable domain in full (rest from reference TRBV19 and TRBJ2-5): DGGITQSPKYLFRKEGQNVTLSCEQNLNHDAMYWYRQDPGQGLRLIYYSQIVNDFQKGDIAEGYSVSREKKESFPLTVTSAQKNPTAFYLCASSMKGTWETQYFGPGTRLLVL.

The chain is built from TRBV5-4 and TRBJ2-3, with D tentatively TRBD1 or TRBD2 (6 bases each). In germline, CDR1 is SGHNT, CDR2 YYREEE (reference sequence). CDR3 length: 17 residues. The V and J ends lost 4 bases and 2 bases respectively, with 20 bases between them. CDR3 nucleotides: TGTGCCAGCAGCCGTTTGACAGGCGGGGAACACACAGATACGCAGTATTTT. It translates to CASSRLTGGEHTDTQYF.

This chain connects TRBV19 to TRBJ1-2; the match to TRBD1 covers 7 bases. CDR3 size: 13 residues. Germline V gene sequence: CDR1 LNHDA, CDR2 SQIVND (reference sequence). V dropped 6 bases and J dropped 3; count of bases not matched to a gene: 4. The CDR3 region is CASRGGGDYGYTF. Here the CDR3 DNA reads TGTGCCAGTAGAGGAGGGGGCGACTATGGCTACACCTTC.